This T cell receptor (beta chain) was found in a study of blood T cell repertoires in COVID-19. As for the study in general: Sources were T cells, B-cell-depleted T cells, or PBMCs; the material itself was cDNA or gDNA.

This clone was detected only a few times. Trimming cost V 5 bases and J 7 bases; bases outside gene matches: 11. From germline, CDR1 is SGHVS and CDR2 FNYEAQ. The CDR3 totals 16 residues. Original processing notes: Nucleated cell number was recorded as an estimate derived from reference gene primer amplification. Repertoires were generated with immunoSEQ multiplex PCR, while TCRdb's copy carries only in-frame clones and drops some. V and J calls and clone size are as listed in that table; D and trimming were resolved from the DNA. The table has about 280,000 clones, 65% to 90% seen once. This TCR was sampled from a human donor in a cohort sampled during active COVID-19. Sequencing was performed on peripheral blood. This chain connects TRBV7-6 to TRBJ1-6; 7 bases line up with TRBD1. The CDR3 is CASSPRIGQDNSPLHF. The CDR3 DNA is TGTGCCAGCAGCCCTCGGATTGGACAGGACAATTCACCCCTCCACTTT.